Below are 25 T cell receptor beta chains sequenced from a single sample in a study of T cell repertoires in cytomegalovirus infection. TCRdb passed the reads through MiXCR, listing each CDR3 protein once. The sample lists around 500,000 distinct CDR3 sequences; under 45% were seen once. Their antigens remain unidentified. The sample here was cultured PBMCs, taken from culture after CMV antigen stimulation. The receptors were sampled from a human donor in good health (CMV status not recorded). Some clones in this sample may be carry-over from other donors' samples.

The chain's CDR3 is CASSWVAGGSETQYF. CDR3 in DNA: TGTGCCAGCAGTTGGGTGGCAGGGGGCTCTGAGACCCAGTACTTC. The chain joins TRBV7-2 to TRBJ2-5; 8 bases are shared with TRBD1. The trim removed 6 bases at V and 5 bases at J, leaving 11 bases unmatched. CDR3 length: 15 residues. CDR1 is SGHTA, CDR2 FQGNSA, per germline.

V usage is TRBV7-9 and J usage is TRBJ2-1; TRBD1 is a possible D gene (6 bases). Germline values: CDR1 SEHNR, CDR2 FQNEAQ (reference sequence). V was pared by 3 bases and J by 2 bases, with 32 bases between. This CDR3 is 22 amino acids long. Written as DNA, the CDR3 is TGTGCCAGCAGCTTGGAAGGGGGAGCGGACCGTAGCCGCTCCTTTACCTACAATGAGCAGTTCTTC. This encodes CASSLEGGADRSRSFTYNEQFF.

This clonotype was seen more than once but under ten times. This chain uses TRBV12-3 or TRBV12-4 with TRBJ2-7, with D uncertain. The CDR3 sequence is 15 residues long. V was clipped by 1 base and J by 0 bases, with 10 bases between them. The CDR3 DNA is TGTGCCAGCAGTTTAGAGACGGGTAGCTCCTACGAGCAGTACTTC. It is translated as CASSLETGSSYEQYF.

This clonotype has just a few counts. The chain recombines TRBV5-4 with TRBJ1-1, with D possibly TRBD1 on 5 matching bases. V was cut by 3 bases and J by 2 bases, with 14 bases left in between. This CDR3 spans 15 amino acids. CDR1 is SGHNT, CDR2 YYREEE, per germline (reference sequence). The CDR3 spells CASSSAGRGNTEAFF. The CDR3 DNA follows: TGTGCCAGCAGCTCGGCAGGGAGGGGAAACACTGAAGCTTTCTTT.

In its sample, this clonotype was seen once. V is TRBV19 and J is TRBJ1-1; D is ambiguous. The CDR3 totals 14 residues. The germline gives CDR1 LNHDA, CDR2 SQIVND (reference sequence). The ends were cut back, 5 bases at V and 3 bases at J, with 13 bases in the middle. The CDR3 spells CASSPRGLYTEAFF. The CDR3 coding sequence is TGTGCCAGTAGTCCTCGTGGGTTGTACACTGAAGCTTTCTTT.

V gene TRBV7-2 combines with J gene TRBJ2-1; D might be TRBD1 (6 bases). CDR3 length: 12 amino acids. Germline-derived CDR1 and CDR2 are SGHTA and FQGNSA. V was trimmed by 0 bases and J by 15 bases, leaving 12 bases between them. This CDR3 reads CASSLAGHPRFF. CDR3 coding DNA: TGTGCCAGCAGCTTAGCGGGACACCCCCGGTTCTTC.

This clonotype has a handful of counts. This chain connects TRBV12-3 or TRBV12-4 to TRBJ1-6; D is possibly TRBD1 (5 bases). There are 15 residues in the CDR3. Trimming stripped 7 bases from V and 14 bases from J, with 24 bases between. The CDR3 protein is CASTLGLGVPGALHF. In nucleotides, the CDR3 is TGTGCCAGCACCCTAGGTTTGGGGGTTCCTGGGGCCCTCCACTTT.

The V and J genes are TRBV28 and TRBJ2-5; 12 positions match TRBD2. V trimming: 2 bases; J trimming: 5 bases; junction bases outside the gene matches: 12. CDR3 length equals 18 residues. CDR1 MDHEN and CDR2 SYDVKM come from the germline V gene. The CDR3 DNA follows: TGTGCCAGCAGTTTACTGACCGAACTAGCGGGGGGAAGGGAGACCCAGTACTTC. Residues: CASSLLTELAGGRETQYF.

This chain links TRBV12-3 or TRBV12-4 with TRBJ1-5; 10 bases line up with TRBD1. V lost 3 bases, J lost 3 bases, and 2 bases stayed unmatched. The CDR3 is 15 residues long. The CDR3 nucleotides are TGTGCCAGCAGTTTCGGACAGGGGGACAATCAGCCCCAGCATTTT. As protein: CASSFGQGDNQPQHF.

V and J are TRBV7-2 and TRBJ2-7, with 9 nucleotides matching TRBD2. The length of the CDR3 is 15 residues. Germline CDR1 reads SGHTA; CDR2 reads FQGNSA. Germline trimming cut 4 bases from V and 0 bases from J; bases unmatched to any gene: 4. This chain's CDR3 is CASSSPSGASYEQYF. CDR3 nucleotides: TGTGCCAGCAGCTCCCCTAGCGGGGCCTCCTACGAGCAGTACTTC.

This clonotype was seen a handful of times. The rearrangement links TRBV7-9 to TRBJ2-3; 13 bases fit TRBD2. The length of the CDR3 is 17 residues. The V and J ends lost 4 bases and 1 base, in that order; junction bases with no gene match: 5. Germline V lookup: CDR1 SEHNR, CDR2 FQNEAQ (reference sequence). CDR3 protein: CASSWGLAGTGTDTQYF. For the CDR3, the DNA is TGTGCCAGCAGCTGGGGACTAGCGGGAACCGGCACAGATACGCAGTATTTT.

This clonotype was seen a handful of times. The CDR3 here is CASSPDRPRSSGYTF. CDR3 in DNA: TGTGCCAGCAGCCCTGACAGGCCACGGAGCTCTGGCTACACCTTC. The chain uses TRBV7-2 and TRBJ1-2; D perhaps matches TRBD1 (6 bases). V lost 5 bases and J lost 7, with 20 bases in between. This CDR3 is built from 15 residues. Per the germline V gene, CDR1 is SGHTA and CDR2 is FQGNSA.

This clonotype was counted between two and nine times. V is TRBV7-8 and J is TRBJ2-5, with a possible D match to TRBD2 (5 bases). The CDR3 is 14 amino acids. V lost 1 base to trimming and J lost 5 bases, with 11 bases between them. Germline values: CDR1 SGHVS, CDR2 FQNEAQ. The CDR3 region is CASSLEIARETQYF. The CDR3 DNA sequence: TGTGCCAGCAGCTTAGAGATAGCGCGGGAGACCCAGTACTTC. Looking up the rest from reference TRBV7-8 and TRBJ2-5 gives the full variable domain: GAGVSQSPRYKVAKRGQDVALRCDPISGHVSLFWYQQALGQGPEFLTYFQNEAQLDKSGLPSDRFFAERPEGSVSTLKIQRTQQEDSAVYLCASSLEIARETQYFGPGTRLLVL.

The sample holds a few counts of this clonotype. This chain uses TRBV7-2 with TRBJ2-5, with a possible D match to TRBD1 (6 bases). Germline V CDR1 and CDR2: SGHTA, FQGNSA. This CDR3 has 14 residues. Trimming pared 7 bases from V and 4 bases from J, leaving 16 bases between. The CDR3 loop is CASIDGGRGETQYF. The DNA for the CDR3 is TGTGCCAGCATTGATGGGGGCCGGGGAGAGACCCAGTACTTC.

The chain uses TRBV6-1 and TRBJ2-1; D is unclear. CDR1 MNHNS and CDR2 SASEGT come from the germline V gene. V was cut by 2 bases and J by 9 bases, with 17 bases left in between. The CDR3 is 15 residues long. The CDR3 here is CASSEPFRLGLEQFF. The CDR3 nucleotides are TGTGCCAGCAGTGAACCCTTCCGACTCGGGCTTGAGCAGTTCTTC.

CDR3 sequence reads: CASFFGSLTDTQYF. The CDR3 region has the DNA TGTGCCAGCTTCTTCGGGAGTTTGACAGATACGCAGTATTTT. The V call is TRBV2, the J call TRBJ2-3, with D possibly being TRBD2 (6 bases). Trimming took 8 bases from V and 3 from J, leaving 15 bases between them. CDR3 length equals 14 residues. The germline V gene has CDR1 SNHLY and CDR2 FYNNEI.

The chain combines TRBV20-1 with TRBJ1-2; D might be TRBD1 (5 bases). V lost 4 bases, J lost 8 bases, and 17 bases lay in between. Looked up from germline, CDR1 is DFQATT and CDR2 is SNEGSKA (reference sequence). The CDR3 sequence is 13 residues long. In nucleotides, the CDR3 is TGCAGTGCTAAGCCGGTCTCCTGGGGGGGCTACACCTTC. It encodes CSAKPVSWGGYTF.

This clonotype was counted a few times. The CDR3 region has the DNA TGTGCCAGCGAAACCACCGCCGTGCAGGGTAATCGAGAGACCCAGTACTTC. Protein sequence: CASETTAVQGNRETQYF. The gene calls are TRBV12-3 or TRBV12-4 and TRBJ2-5, with D possibly being TRBD1 (5 bases). CDR3 size: 17 residues. The ends were cut back, 8 bases at V and 4 bases at J, with 26 bases in the middle.

This chain links TRBV6-2 or TRBV6-3 with TRBJ1-5; TRBD1 is a possible D gene (5 bases). This CDR3 is 17 amino acids long. Germline V CDR1 and CDR2: MNHEY, SVGEGT. V lost 0 bases and J 4 bases, leaving 16 bases between the germline ends. The CDR3 nucleotides are TGTGCCAGCAGTTACTCGAGGGCGGGACTTGGAAATCAGCCCCAGCATTTT. Residues: CASSYSRAGLGNQPQHF.

The chain combines TRBV28 with TRBJ2-1; D gene uncertain. The ends were cut back, 8 bases at V and 7 bases at J, with 15 bases in the middle. Per germline, CDR1 MDHEN and CDR2 SYDVKM. CDR3 size: 13 residues. The CDR3 spells CASSLLVLNEQFF. The CDR3 region has the DNA TGTGCCAGCTCTTTACTGGTTCTTAATGAGCAGTTCTTC.

The rearrangement joins TRBV15 to TRBJ2-2, with D maybe TRBD1 (5 bases). Trimming left V 4 bases short and J 6 bases short, with 15 bases between. CDR3 length equals 15 residues. Germline V CDR1 and CDR2: LNHNV, YYDKDF (reference sequence). CDR3 DNA sequence: TGTGCCACCAGCAATGGACACAAGGGCGCCGGGGAGCTGTTTTTT. It specifies CATSNGHKGAGELFF.

This chain links TRBV11-2 with TRBJ2-3; 10 positions agree with TRBD2. Germline CDR1 SGHAT, CDR2 FQNNGV. With 2 bases clipped from V and 4 bases from J, the junction kept 3 bases outside the gene matches. This CDR3 comprises 15 residues. CDR3 nucleotide sequence: TGTGCCAGCAGCTTAACTAGCGGGATTCCAGATACGCAGTATTTT. Its translation is CASSLTSGIPDTQYF.

The rearrangement uses TRBV11-2 and TRBJ2-1; 9 bases agree with TRBD2. The germline V gene encodes CDR1 SGHAT and CDR2 FQNNGV. CDR3 length: 15 amino acids. The ends lost 7 bases at V and 0 bases at J; junction bases unmatched: 4. The CDR3 loop reads CASNLAGFSYNEQFF. The CDR3 bases are TGTGCCAGCAATCTAGCGGGATTCTCCTACAATGAGCAGTTCTTC.

This clonotype has ten or more counts. DNA of the CDR3: TGTGCCAGCAGCTTAGGGTTTGGGCGCACCGGCTACACCTTC. Translation gives CASSLGFGRTGYTF. J is TRBJ1-2 and V is TRBV7-2; D uncertain. Trimming stripped 1 base from V and 8 bases from J, with 14 bases between. Germline lookup yields CDR1 SGHTA and CDR2 FQGNSA. This CDR3 is built from 14 residues.

V is TRBV20-1 and J is TRBJ1-1, with D unclear. From germline, CDR1 is DFQATT and CDR2 SNEGSKA (reference sequence). This CDR3 has 11 amino acids. Trimming stripped 6 bases from V and 3 bases from J, with 8 bases between. CDR3 amino acids: CSAAGDTEAFF. DNA for the CDR3: TGCAGTGCCGCTGGGGACACTGAAGCTTTCTTT.